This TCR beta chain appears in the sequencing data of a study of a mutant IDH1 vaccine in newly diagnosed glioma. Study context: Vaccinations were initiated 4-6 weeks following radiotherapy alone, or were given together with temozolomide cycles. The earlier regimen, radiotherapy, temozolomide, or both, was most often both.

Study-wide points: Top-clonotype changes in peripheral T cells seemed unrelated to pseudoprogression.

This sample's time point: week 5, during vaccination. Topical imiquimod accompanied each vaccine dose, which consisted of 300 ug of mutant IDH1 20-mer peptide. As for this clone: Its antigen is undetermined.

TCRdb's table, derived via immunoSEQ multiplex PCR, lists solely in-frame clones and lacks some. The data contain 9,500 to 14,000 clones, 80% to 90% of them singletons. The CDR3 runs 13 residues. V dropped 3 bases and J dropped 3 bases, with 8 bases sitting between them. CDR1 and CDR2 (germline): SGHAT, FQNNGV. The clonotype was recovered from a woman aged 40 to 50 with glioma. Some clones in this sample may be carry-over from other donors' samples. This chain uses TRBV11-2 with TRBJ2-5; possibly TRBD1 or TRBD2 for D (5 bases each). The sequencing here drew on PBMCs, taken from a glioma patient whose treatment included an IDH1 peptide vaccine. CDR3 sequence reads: CASSFGAEETQYF. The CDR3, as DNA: TGTGCCAGCAGCTTCGGGGCAGAAGAGACCCAGTACTTC.